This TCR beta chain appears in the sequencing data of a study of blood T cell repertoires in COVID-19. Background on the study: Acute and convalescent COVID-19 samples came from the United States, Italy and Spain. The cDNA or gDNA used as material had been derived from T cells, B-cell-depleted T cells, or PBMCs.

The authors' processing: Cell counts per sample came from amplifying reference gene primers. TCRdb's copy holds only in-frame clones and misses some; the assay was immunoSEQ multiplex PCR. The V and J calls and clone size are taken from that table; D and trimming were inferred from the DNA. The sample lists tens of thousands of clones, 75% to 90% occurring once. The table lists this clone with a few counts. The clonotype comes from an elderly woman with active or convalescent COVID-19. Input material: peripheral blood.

As DNA, the CDR3 is TGCGCCAGCAGCCAAGATTGGACAGGGTTCCAGCCCCAGCATTTT. It codes for CASSQDWTGFQPQHF. This chain links TRBV4-3 with TRBJ1-5; TRBD1 matches 8 bases. J gave up 7 bases and V 0 bases, and 5 bases lay outside the gene matches. There are 15 residues in the CDR3. Germline CDR1 reads LGHNA; CDR2 reads YSLEER.